This T cell receptor (beta chain) was sequenced in a study of shared clonotypes between healthy human individuals. This CDR3 is 14 amino acids long. The V end lost 8 bases, the J end lost 2 bases, and 12 bases lay between the germline ends. The germline CDR1 and CDR2 sequences are SNHLY and FYNNEI. The split of CD4+ cells yielded CD45RA+ naive and CD45RA-negative memory subsets. Assay used: immunoSEQ multiplex PCR; TCRdb lists only in-frame clones, some missing. The sample carries 950,000 to 1,300,000 clones, 70% to 80% recorded once. V gene TRBV2 combines with J gene TRBJ2-2; D possibly corresponds to TRBD2 (6 bases). This clonotype was obtained from a man in his late teens or twenties in good health. Material: memory CD4+ T cells sorted from blood. The subset here: CD45RA-negative fraction. In DNA form, the CDR3 reads TGTGCCAGCTTAGGGCGGGGTAACACCGGGGAGCTGTTTTTT. Translating gives CASLGRGNTGELFF.